The 18 T cell receptor beta chains listed next were all sequenced from one sample in a study of blood T cell repertoires in COVID-19. Measured with immunoSEQ multiplex PCR; TCRdb has only the in-frame clones, and not every one. Altogether approximately 360,000 clones are present, over 75% being singletons, with the ten largest covering over 0.9%. The sequenced material came from PBMCs or T cells enriched from blood (not recorded which). The receptor set was obtained from a woman aged 25 to 39 with acute COVID-19.

This chain's CDR3 is CASSAGTGSYYEQYF. In DNA form, the CDR3 reads TGTGCCAGCAGCGCGGGGACTGGGTCTTATTACGAGCAGTACTTC. The genes are TRBV11-1 and TRBJ2-7, with D maybe TRBD2 (6 bases). The CDR3 contains 15 residues. V lost 5 bases, J lost 4 bases, and 18 bases lay in between. Germline lookup yields CDR1 SGHAT and CDR2 FQDESV (reference sequence).

The chain combines TRBV30 with TRBJ2-7; possible D gene TRBD1, 6 bases. The CDR3 length is 16 residues. Trimming left V 1 base short and J 2 bases short, with 18 bases between. Germline V gives CDR1 GTSNPN, CDR2 SVGIG (reference sequence). Written as DNA, the CDR3 is TGTGCCTGGAGTGGGGGTTCAGGGGCGATCGCCTACGAGCAGTACTTC. Translating it yields CAWSGGSGAIAYEQYF.

The gene calls are TRBV5-1 and TRBJ2-5; 10 bases match TRBD2. CDR3 size: 16 residues. Looked up from germline, CDR1 is SGHRS and CDR2 is YFSETQ. J lost 5 bases, V lost 0 bases, and 7 bases had no gene match. The DNA of the CDR3 is TGCGCCAGCAGCTTGGATGAAGCGGGGGGGCCGGAGACCCAGTACTTC. Its translation: CASSLDEAGGPETQYF.

This clone was found a few times. V and J are TRBV2 and TRBJ1-5; TRBD1 might be the D (5 bases). This CDR3 region has 15 residues. Germline V gene sequence: CDR1 SNHLY, CDR2 FYNNEI. Trimming removed 4 bases from V and 0 bases from J, with 10 bases in between. This chain's CDR3 is CASSVRQISNQPQHF. Written as DNA, the CDR3 is TGTGCCAGCAGTGTGAGACAGATTAGCAATCAGCCCCAGCATTTT.

This clone was found a few times. This chain joins TRBV9 and TRBJ2-3, with 8 nucleotides matching TRBD2. V shed 2 bases and J 4 bases; nucleotides not matched to a gene: 6. The CDR3 consists of 15 residues. Per germline, CDR1 SGDLS and CDR2 YYNGEE. CDR3 region: CASSVSSGSADTQYF. Written as DNA, the CDR3 is TGTGCCAGCAGCGTCAGCAGCGGGAGCGCAGATACGCAGTATTTT.

This chain connects TRBV2 to TRBJ2-1; tentative D call: TRBD2 (5 bases). The V end was cut by 4 bases, the J end by 9 bases, with 13 bases between. Germline V gene lookup returns CDR1 SNHLY and CDR2 FYNNEI. This CDR3 comprises 13 residues. The CDR3 DNA sequence: TGTGCCAGCAGTGCCGTCCCCCGGGGTGAGCAGTTCTTC. It is translated as CASSAVPRGEQFF.

The table lists this clone with a count of one. This chain links TRBV5-1 with TRBJ2-7; weak D call: TRBD1 (6 bases). This CDR3 has 15 residues. The ends were cut back, 1 base at V and 3 bases at J, with 14 bases in the middle. Germline CDR1 and CDR2: SGHRS and YFSETQ. This CDR3 is CASSLRIGQIYEQYF. In DNA, the CDR3 is TGCGCCAGCAGCTTGCGGATAGGACAGATCTACGAGCAGTACTTC.

The gene calls are TRBV7-2 and TRBJ2-5; 7 bases fit TRBD1. Germline V gene lookup returns CDR1 SGHTA and CDR2 FQGNSA. The CDR3 runs 13 residues. J was trimmed by 5 bases and V by 5 bases; bases with no gene match: 5. CDR3 amino acids: CASSAMGQETQYF. The CDR3 DNA follows: TGTGCCAGCAGCGCGATGGGACAGGAGACCCAGTACTTC.

The chain has TRBV21-1 and TRBJ1-4. TRBV21-1 is deemed a pseudogene. This CDR3 comprises 14 residues. Here the CDR3 DNA reads TGTGCCAGCAGCACAGACCGTCGGGAGAGGAAACTGTTTTTT. It encodes CASSTDRRERKLFF.

The rearrangement links TRBV18 to TRBJ2-2, with D possibly TRBD1 on 5 matching bases. Deletions cut 3 bases from V and 1 base from J, with 12 bases between. The CDR3 spans 16 residues. Germline CDR1 reads KGHSH; CDR2 reads LQKENI. The chain's CDR3 is CASSPLHTGNTGELFF. The CDR3 DNA reads TGTGCCAGCTCACCGCTCCATACAGGGAACACCGGGGAGCTGTTTTTT.

This rearrangement joins TRBV6-6 to TRBJ1-5; no clear D. Germline V gene data show CDR1 as MNHNY and CDR2 as SVGAGI (reference sequence). The CDR3 consists of 14 residues. V dropped 4 bases and J dropped 3 bases, with 10 bases sitting between them. CDR3 region: CASSWRAANQPQHF. As DNA, the CDR3 is TGTGCCAGCAGTTGGCGGGCTGCCAATCAGCCCCAGCATTTT.

The chain carries TRBV29-1 and TRBJ1-3, with 9 nucleotides matching TRBD1. In germline, CDR1 is SQVTM, CDR2 ANQGSEA. J was trimmed by 3 bases and V by 4 bases; bases with no gene match: 4. This CDR3 is built from 14 residues. The CDR3 here is CSVGQGVFGNTIYF. The CDR3 bases are TGCAGCGTTGGACAGGGGGTTTTTGGAAACACCATATATTTT.

The chain joins TRBV28 to TRBJ2-7; D perhaps matches TRBD2 (8 bases). V was shortened by 3 bases and J by 4 bases, with 19 bases between the two germline ends. Per the germline V gene, CDR1 is MDHEN and CDR2 is SYDVKM. The CDR3 totals 16 residues. CDR3: CASSFTSGRGQYEQYF. The CDR3 nucleotides read TGTGCCAGCAGTTTTACCTCCGGGAGGGGGCAATACGAGCAGTACTTC.

The J gene is TRBJ1-2, the V gene TRBV10-2; tentative D call: TRBD1 (6 bases). CDR1 is WSHSY, CDR2 SAAADI, per germline. Trimming took off 4 bases at V and 8 bases at J, with 23 bases between the two ends. CDR3 size: 16 residues. In nucleotides, the CDR3 is TGCGCCAGCAGTGTGGAAGGCAGGGGTTTATCGGGGGGCTACACCTTC. Protein: CASSVEGRGLSGGYTF.

The chain uses TRBV4-1 and TRBJ1-2; 7 bases align to TRBD1. Trimming at V came to 4 bases and at J to 6 bases, leaving 8 bases not matched to a gene. This CDR3 is built from 14 residues. CDR1 is MGHRA and CDR2 is YSYEKL in the germline V gene. The CDR3 reads CASSLGTEVNGYTF. CDR3 coding DNA: TGCGCCAGCAGCCTTGGGACAGAAGTCAATGGCTACACCTTC.

This clone was detected only once. This CDR3 reads CASSVLQTNTGELFF. The CDR3 nucleotides read TGTGCCAGTAGTGTCTTACAGACGAACACCGGGGAGCTGTTTTTT. The chain combines TRBV19 with TRBJ2-2; D unclear. This CDR3 has 15 amino acids. V was shortened by 5 bases and J by 0 bases, with 10 bases between the two germline ends. The germline V gene has CDR1 LNHDA and CDR2 SQIVND (reference sequence).

This clone was seen only a few times. V gene TRBV6-1 combines with J gene TRBJ1-5, with D tentatively TRBD1 (6 bases). Germline V CDR1 and CDR2: MNHNS, SASEGT. V was clipped by 4 bases and J by 2 bases, with 15 bases between them. The CDR3 length is 16 residues. The CDR3 DNA is TGTGCCAGCAGTGTAGAACAGGGTTTCGGCAATCAGCCCCAGCATTTT. This gives the protein CASSVEQGFGNQPQHF.

This chain connects TRBV3-1 (or the pseudogene TRBV3-2) to TRBJ1-4, with 8 bases matching TRBD1. Trimming cost V 0 bases and J 8 bases; bases outside gene matches: 11. There are 17 residues in the CDR3. Germline V gene lookup returns CDR1 LGHDT and CDR2 YNNKEL (reference sequence). CDR3 nucleotide sequence: TGTGCCAGCAGCCAAGATCCTCCTTCAGGGGGCAGGGAAAAACTGTTTTTT. Its protein product is CASSQDPPSGGREKLFF.